This T cell receptor (beta chain) was obtained from a study of cytomegalovirus exposure and HLA in healthy donors. Study-wide points: Accurate prediction of most subjects' HLA-A and HLA-B alleles from TCR beta sequences was reported.

The CDR3 sequence is 15 residues long. The germline gives CDR1 SQVTM, CDR2 ANQGSEA. Trimming left V 7 bases short and J 1 base short, with 17 bases between. Primers included in the PCR were 60 Vbeta and 13 Jbeta primers. The method was immunoSEQ multiplex PCR; TCRdb's version includes in-frame clones alone and lacks a portion of them. The sample has more than 90,000 clones, roughly 69% seen once. This clone was seen once. Antigen unknown. Healthy people donating bone marrow made up the donors. The clonotype was recovered from a woman aged 30 to 39 in good health and CMV-seronegative. The rearrangement uses TRBV29-1 and TRBJ2-1; a weak D match, TRBD2 (5 bases). Sequenced sample: PBMCs. DNA of the CDR3: TGCAGCGCTACTAGTGCCCGTAGGTCCTACAATGAGCAGTTCTTC. Its protein is CSATSARRSYNEQFF.